This entry lists 11 T cell receptor beta chains sequenced from one sample in a study of blood T cell repertoires in COVID-19. TCRdb keeps only in-frame clones here, not all; method: immunoSEQ multiplex PCR. The repertoire holds 360,000 or so clones, with about nine tenths as singletons. The specimen was PBMCs or T cells enriched from blood (not recorded which). These receptors all come from a woman aged 25-40 years who had been exposed to COVID-19.

V and J are TRBV11-2 and TRBJ2-7, with 11 positions matching TRBD2. Germline trimming cut 1 base from V and 6 bases from J; bases unmatched to any gene: 5. CDR3 length equals 15 residues. Germline CDR1 reads SGHAT; CDR2 reads FQNNGV. Here the CDR3 reads CASSLVGLAAGEQYF. The CDR3 nucleotides read TGTGCCAGCAGCTTAGTGGGACTAGCGGCCGGCGAGCAGTACTTC.

The chain couples TRBV7-3 to TRBJ2-1, with 11 nucleotides matching TRBD2. V lost 1 base to trimming and J lost 9 bases; unmatched junction nucleotides: 5. The CDR3 extends over 15 amino acids. CDR1 SGHTA and CDR2 FQGTGA come from the germline V gene. As DNA, the CDR3 is TGTGCCAGCAGCTTAAATTCCCTAGCGGGGGGTGAGCAGTTCTTC. It is translated as CASSLNSLAGGEQFF.

The J gene is TRBJ2-3, the V gene TRBV25-1, with 9 positions matching TRBD1. Germline values: CDR1 MGHDK, CDR2 SYGVNS. The CDR3 runs 15 residues. Germline trimming cut 4 bases from V and 3 bases from J; bases unmatched to any gene: 5. The DNA for the CDR3 is TGTGCCAGCAGTGCACAGGGGGCTGGTACAGATACGCAGTATTTT. Its translation is CASSAQGAGTDTQYF.

The gene calls are TRBV12-3 or TRBV12-4 and TRBJ2-3; D is perhaps TRBD2 (5 bases). The CDR3 totals 13 residues. V lost 6 bases to trimming and J lost 7 bases, with 14 bases between them. CDR3 amino acids: CASSLPPGNTQYF. Written as DNA, the CDR3 is TGTGCCAGCAGCCTCCCCCCGGGAAATACGCAGTATTTT.

This clone was counted a single time. The chain links TRBV7-9 to TRBJ1-1; 7 bases are a match to TRBD1. The ends lost 5 bases at V and 1 base at J; junction bases unmatched: 7. Germline-derived CDR1 and CDR2 are SEHNR and FQNEAQ (reference sequence). The CDR3 length is 15 residues. For the CDR3, the DNA is TGTGCCAGCAGCACGGCTCGACAGGGGAACACTGAAGCTTTCTTT. Translated: CASSTARQGNTEAFF.

There are a few counts of this clone. This chain connects TRBV4-1 to TRBJ1-2; 8 nucleotides align to TRBD1. Germline V gives CDR1 MGHRA, CDR2 YSYEKL. J gave up 8 bases and V 0 bases, and 8 bases lay outside the gene matches. The CDR3 contains 15 residues. The CDR3 DNA reads TGCGCCAGCAGCCAAGATCGGGACAGGCCGAGCGGCTACACCTTC. Protein: CASSQDRDRPSGYTF.

V gene TRBV7-6 combines with J gene TRBJ2-1; 7 bases agree with TRBD2. CDR1 and CDR2 (germline): SGHVS, FNYEAQ. This CDR3 has 15 residues. The V gene end was trimmed by 4 bases and the J gene end by 5 bases; junction bases not matched to a gene: 8. The CDR3 DNA is TGTGCCAGCAGCTCCCCCGGGAGGATCGACAATGAGCAGTTCTTC. Protein: CASSSPGRIDNEQFF.

The V call is TRBV28, the J call TRBJ2-1, with 8 bases that match TRBD2. The V gene's germline CDR1 is MDHEN and CDR2 SYDVKM. The V and J ends lost 4 bases and 5 bases, in that order; junction bases with no gene match: 13. The CDR3 has 17 residues. The CDR3 bases are TGTGCCAGCAGTTCTCCCGGGACTAGAGGGCCCAACAATGAGCAGTTCTTC. Its protein product is CASSSPGTRGPNNEQFF.

The chain has TRBV30 and TRBJ1-5; no clear D gene. Germline CDR1 reads GTSNPN; CDR2 reads SVGIG (reference sequence). The CDR3 loop spans 13 amino acids. Trimming removed 2 bases from V and 9 bases from J, with 14 bases in between. The CDR3 DNA reads as TGTGCCTGGAGTCCCACATGGTTTTCGCCCCAGCATTTT. It specifies CAWSPTWFSPQHF. Full variable domain (missing parts from reference TRBV30 and TRBJ1-5): SQTIHQWPATLVQPVGSPLSLECTVEGTSNPNLYWYRQAAGRGLQLLFYSVGIGQISSEVPQNLSASRPQDRQFILSSKKLLLSDSGFYLCAWSPTWFSPQHFGDGTRLSIL.

The J gene is TRBJ1-1, the V gene TRBV9, with 9 bases lining up with TRBD1. After removal of 4 bases from V and 5 bases from J, the junction contained 12 bases not matched to a gene. The CDR3 is made up of 16 amino acids. Germline V lookup: CDR1 SGDLS, CDR2 YYNGEE. CDR3 bases: TGTGCCAGCAGCCCCCCGGCGGGACAGGGACGGACTGAAGCTTTCTTT. Its translation is CASSPPAGQGRTEAFF.

The chain recombines TRBV30 with TRBJ1-6; no firm D call. Trimming took 5 bases from V and 0 from J, leaving 11 bases between them. The CDR3 length is 15 residues. The germline CDR1 and CDR2 sequences are GTSNPN and SVGIG (reference sequence). This chain's CDR3 is CAWAKLSSYNSPLHF. CDR3 nucleotides: TGTGCCTGGGCAAAACTAAGCTCCTATAATTCACCCCTCCACTTT.